This T cell receptor beta chain comes out of a study of siplizumab effects on memory and regulatory T cells. Roughly 95,000 TCR templates per sample were assayed. The data were produced by immunoSEQ multiplex PCR, yet TCRdb's version contains in-frame clones alone and is incomplete. The repertoire includes about 110,000 clones, about 92% of them detected once, and approximately 0.32% sits in the top ten. About this clone: The antigen remains unidentified.

Study results and limitations: Reactions containing siplizumab showed mappable alloreactive CD4+ clones averaging roughly 67% Treg-derived, versus approximately 26% in controls. There appeared to be greater diversity in naive T cells than in memory cells, and naive T cells seemed major contributors to the alloresponse. Sequences below about 10^-5 frequency were poorly captured, and few alloreactive clones mapped to unstimulated subsets.

Trimming left V 0 bases short and J 7 bases short, with 16 bases between. Germline loops: CDR1 MGHRA, CDR2 YSYEKL. CDR3 size: 16 residues. The J gene is TRBJ1-5, the V gene TRBV4-1; the D gene is possibly TRBD1 (6 bases). The source material was CD4+ T cells sorted from blood. The TCR originated in a human donor in good health. CDR3 coding DNA: TGCGCCAGCAGCCAAGACTGGACAGTCAGAGGGCAGCCCCAGCATTTT. As protein: CASSQDWTVRGQPQHF.